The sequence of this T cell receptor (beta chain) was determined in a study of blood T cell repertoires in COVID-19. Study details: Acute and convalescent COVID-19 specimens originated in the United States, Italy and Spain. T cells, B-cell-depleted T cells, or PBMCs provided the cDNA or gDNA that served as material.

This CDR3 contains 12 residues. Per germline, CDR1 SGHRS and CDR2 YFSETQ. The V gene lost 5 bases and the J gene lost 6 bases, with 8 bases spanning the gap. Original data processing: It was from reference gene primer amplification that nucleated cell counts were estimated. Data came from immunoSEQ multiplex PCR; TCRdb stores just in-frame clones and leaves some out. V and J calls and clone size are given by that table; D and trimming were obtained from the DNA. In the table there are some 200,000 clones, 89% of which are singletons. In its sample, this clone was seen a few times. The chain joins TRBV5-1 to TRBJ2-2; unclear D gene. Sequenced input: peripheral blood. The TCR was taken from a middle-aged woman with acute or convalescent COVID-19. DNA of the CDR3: TGCGCCAGCAGACTCGCTTCCGGGGAGCTGTTTTTT. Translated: CASRLASGELFF.